The TCR beta chain under discussion was sequenced for a study of cytomegalovirus exposure and HLA in healthy donors. Study-level findings and limits: As a later analysis showed, several of the most significant clusters appeared to be linked to common viral pathogens. In a later analysis, TCR association rates varied by HLA locus: DRB1 most, HLA-C fewest.

Trimming took 3 bases from V and 7 from J; bases not matched to a gene: 6. Per germline, CDR1 SGHRS and CDR2 YFSETQ. The CDR3 runs to 14 residues. Use of 60 Vbeta and 13 Jbeta primers characterized the PCR. Using immunoSEQ multiplex PCR, the repertoire was profiled, and TCRdb retains in-frame clones only, with some absent. The repertoire consists of around 150,000 clones, with roughly four fifths occurring once and the leading ten covering around 14%. About this clone itself: The antigen remains undetermined. The conserved final phenylalanine or tryptophan is absent from the CDR3, which likely points to a read error.

The TCR originated in a woman aged 50 to 65 in good health and CMV-seronegative. J is TRBJ1-2 and V is TRBV5-1, with TRBD1 matching 10 bases. Sequencing was carried out using PBMCs. The CDR3 is CASSSRQGASGYTL. The CDR3 DNA reads as TGCGCCAGCAGCTCTCGACAGGGGGCTAGTGGCTACACCCTC.